These 27 T cell receptor beta chains originate from one sample sequenced in a study of identical twins (dated by TCRdb to about 2016). Library preparation was by 5' RACE. TCRdb lists the instrument as Illumina HiSeq 2000. In-frame beta chains were kept once TCRdb had trimmed the public reads at Q25 with fastp and called clones with MiXCR. Under each unique CDR3 protein, matching rows form one entry showing the most common genes and DNA. The sample table lists 1.5 million to 2 million distinct CDR3 sequences, more than 30% of them with a count of one. About 0.25% of the sample rests with the top ten. Sequencing used cord blood. These TCRs come from a newborn girl in good health.

This clonotype appeared a few times. The rearrangement uses TRBV4-1 and TRBJ2-7, with D possibly TRBD2 on 6 matching bases. This CDR3 has 17 amino acids. CDR1 is MGHRA, CDR2 YSYEKL, per germline. The V and J ends lost 0 bases and 3 bases respectively, with 18 bases between them. CDR3 residues: CASSQDFLADGFYEQYF. CDR3 DNA: TGCGCCAGCAGCCAAGATTTTTTAGCGGACGGCTTCTACGAGCAGTACTTC.

This clonotype was picked up a small number of times. The J gene is TRBJ1-5, the V gene TRBV12-3 or TRBV12-4; TRBD1 aligns across 9 bases. There are 17 residues in the CDR3. Unmatched junction bases numbered 16, after V lost 7 bases and J lost 6 bases. As DNA, the CDR3 is TGTGCCAGCACCACAAGTGCCACCGGGACAGGGACTCAGCCCCAGCATTTT. It is translated as CASTTSATGTGTQPQHF.

This clonotype has only a few counts. The J gene is TRBJ2-1, the V gene TRBV7-9; no clear D. In germline, CDR1 is SEHNR, CDR2 FQNEAQ (reference sequence). V shed 2 bases and J shed 0 bases, with 14 bases lying between them. This CDR3 is built from 17 residues. CDR3: CASSLYAGLSSYNEQFF. CDR3 sequence (DNA): TGTGCCAGCAGCTTATATGCCGGGTTAAGCTCCTACAATGAGCAGTTCTTC.

This clonotype was detected a few times. This sequence joins TRBV12-3 or TRBV12-4 and TRBJ2-1, with D perhaps given as TRBD1 or TRBD2 (5 bases each). V was cut by 5 bases and J by 6 bases, with 20 bases left in between. CDR3 length equals 16 residues. CDR3 loop: CASSQTGTLPSNEQFF. CDR3 DNA sequence: TGTGCCAGCAGTCAGACCGGGACCCTACCTTCCAATGAGCAGTTCTTC.

The V gene is TRBV5-1, the J gene TRBJ2-1; tentative D call: TRBD2 (5 bases). The DNA end favors TRBJ2-7, so the J call may be wrong. Germline loops: CDR1 SGHRS, CDR2 YFSETQ. The CDR3 covers 15 residues. This chain's CDR3 is CASTRLSASYNEQYF. CDR3 sequence (DNA): TGCGCCAGCACCCGACTAAGCGCCTCCTACAATGAGCAGTACTTC.

This clonotype was seen more than once but under ten times. The chain employs TRBV20-1 and TRBJ2-1, with 7 bases identical to TRBD2. This CDR3 spans 16 amino acids. After removal of 1 base from V and 0 bases from J, the junction contained 6 bases not matched to a gene. Germline CDR1 is DFQATT and CDR2 is SNEGSKA (reference sequence). This CDR3 reads CSARGQTSVSYNEQFF. CDR3 sequence (DNA): TGCAGTGCTAGAGGTCAAACTAGCGTCTCCTACAATGAGCAGTTCTTC.

This clonotype was observed a handful of times. V is TRBV11-2 and J is TRBJ2-4; 9 nucleotides match TRBD1. CDR1 is SGHAT, CDR2 FQNNGV, per germline. The V gene end was trimmed by 5 bases and the J gene end by 3 bases; junction bases not matched to a gene: 26. The CDR3 consists of 22 residues. CDR3 amino acids: CASSLTARNGPNRDRVKNIQYF. The CDR3, as DNA: TGTGCCAGCAGCCTAACCGCCCGCAACGGGCCTAACCGGGACAGGGTCAAAAACATTCAGTACTTC.

CDR3 region: CASSQALAGVGNEQYF. The CDR3 nucleotides are TGTGCCAGCAGCCAGGCACTAGCGGGGGTTGGCAATGAGCAGTACTTC. This chain links TRBV14 with TRBJ2-5, with TRBD2 matching 11 bases. This CDR3 contains 16 residues. CDR1 is SGHDN and CDR2 is FVKESK in the germline V gene. The V gene end was trimmed by 3 bases and the J gene end by 11 bases; junction bases not matched to a gene: 14.

The V call is TRBV6-1, the J call TRBJ2-1, with 7 bases that match TRBD2. CDR3 length equals 15 residues. CDR1 and CDR2 from the germline V gene are MNHNS and SASEGT. Unmatched junction bases numbered 11, after V lost 8 bases and J lost 4 bases. The CDR3 is CASFLSSGNYNEQFF. Written as DNA, the CDR3 is TGTGCCAGCTTCCTTTCTAGCGGTAATTACAATGAGCAGTTCTTC.

This clonotype was counted between two and nine times. The V gene is TRBV6-1, the J gene TRBJ2-1, with 7 bases lining up with TRBD1. The CDR3 spans 14 residues. V lost 7 bases and J lost 2; bases outside the gene matches: 5. The germline CDR1 and CDR2 sequences are MNHNS and SASEGT. The CDR3 spells CASTWGTAYNEQFF. CDR3 DNA sequence: TGTGCCAGCACATGGGGGACAGCCTACAATGAGCAGTTCTTC.

V gene TRBV15 combines with J gene TRBJ1-1, with 8 bases fitting TRBD1. CDR1 and CDR2 from the germline V gene are LNHNV and YYDKDF (reference sequence). Trimming removed 2 bases from V and 4 bases from J; junction bases left unmatched: 9. The CDR3 extends over 16 amino acids. This chain's CDR3 is CATSRPRQGRSTEAFF. Written as DNA, the CDR3 is TGTGCCACCAGCAGACCGCGACAGGGGAGAAGCACTGAAGCTTTCTTT.

The rearrangement links TRBV4-2 to TRBJ2-2; 8 nucleotides match TRBD2. The length of the CDR3 is 16 residues. Looked up from germline, CDR1 is LGHNA and CDR2 is YNFKEQ. The V segment lost 4 bases and the J segment 3 bases; nucleotides outside the gene matches: 7. The CDR3 loop is CASSRGRGEYTGELFF. CDR3 nucleotide sequence: TGTGCCAGCAGCCGTGGGCGGGGGGAGTACACCGGGGAGCTGTTTTTT.

The chain has TRBV20-1 and TRBJ1-2; D may be TRBD1 (5 bases). The CDR3 contains 13 residues. Germline CDR1 and CDR2: DFQATT and SNEGSKA (reference sequence). V was cut by 4 bases and J by 1 base, with 10 bases left in between. As DNA, the CDR3 is TGCAGTGCTAATTGGGGGGGTAACTATGGCTACACCTTC. Its translation is CSANWGGNYGYTF.

V and J are TRBV6-1 and TRBJ1-2, with no clear D. V lost 2 bases and J 2 bases, leaving 6 bases between the germline ends. The CDR3 totals 13 residues. Germline V gene sequence: CDR1 MNHNS, CDR2 SASEGT. Here the CDR3 reads CASSEIWNYGYTF. In DNA form, the CDR3 reads TGTGCCAGCAGTGAAATTTGGAACTATGGCTACACCTTC.

This chain uses TRBV27 with TRBJ2-1; D is unclear. V lost 2 bases, J lost 7 bases, and 12 bases lay in between. The CDR3 has 14 residues. Per germline, CDR1 MNHEY and CDR2 SMNVEV (reference sequence). CDR3 nucleotide sequence: TGTGCCAGCAGTTTACAGACTTGGGGTAATGAGCAGTTCTTC. Translation: CASSLQTWGNEQFF.

This clonotype was seen repeatedly, ten times or more. The V and J genes are TRBV2 and TRBJ2-1, with no clear D. Trimming left V 8 bases short and J 9 bases short, with 11 bases between. Germline V gene sequence: CDR1 SNHLY, CDR2 FYNNEI. The CDR3 sequence is 11 residues long. CDR3 protein: CASRNAGEQFF. Written as DNA, the CDR3 is TGTGCCAGCCGTAATGCCGGTGAGCAGTTCTTC.

This clonotype was counted ten times or more. The chain has TRBV14 and TRBJ2-7, with a possible D match to TRBD2 (5 bases). This CDR3 is built from 15 residues. V was cut by 1 base and J by 1 base, with 11 bases left in between. Germline CDR1 is SGHDN and CDR2 is FVKESK. CDR3 DNA: TGTGCCAGCAGCCAAGTGAAGGGAGTTTCCTACGAGCAGTACTTC. Translated, it gives CASSQVKGVSYEQYF.

This clonotype occurred a few times. V is TRBV7-2 and J is TRBJ1-2, with 7 bases aligning to TRBD1. Germline V gene data show CDR1 as SGHTA and CDR2 as FQGNSA. The V segment lost 5 bases and the J segment 4 bases; nucleotides outside the gene matches: 10. The CDR3 extends over 15 amino acids. CDR3 nucleotides: TGTGCCAGCAGCGTAAGACCGACAGGGAGCTATGGCTACACCTTC. It encodes CASSVRPTGSYGYTF.

CDR3 bases: TGTGCCAGCAGGCCGGGACTAGCATCCAGTGAGCAGTTCTTC. Translating gives CASRPGLASSEQFF. The J gene is TRBJ2-1, the V gene TRBV2; 9 positions match TRBD2. V lost 6 bases to trimming and J lost 9 bases; unmatched junction nucleotides: 9. Germline values: CDR1 SNHLY, CDR2 FYNNEI. This CDR3 has 14 amino acids.

CDR3 sequence reads: CSARALGLASYNEQFF. CDR3 coding DNA: TGCAGTGCTAGAGCCCTGGGGCTAGCGTCCTACAATGAGCAGTTCTTC. This chain connects TRBV20-1 to TRBJ2-1; a possible D gene is TRBD2 (6 bases). The ends were cut back, 1 base at V and 1 base at J, with 14 bases in the middle. CDR1 DFQATT and CDR2 SNEGSKA come from the germline V gene (reference sequence). This CDR3 region has 16 residues.

This clonotype appeared a few times. The rearrangement links TRBV4-1 to TRBJ1-2, with D possibly matching TRBD1 (5 bases). V was shortened by 2 bases and J by 3 bases, with 16 bases between the two germline ends. Germline-derived CDR1 and CDR2 are MGHRA and YSYEKL. The CDR3 has 16 residues. CDR3 loop: CASSQYPGRRDYGYTF. Here the CDR3 DNA reads TGCGCCAGCAGCCAATACCCAGGGCGTCGCGACTATGGCTACACCTTC.

This clonotype was counted a few times. The V and J genes are TRBV12-3 or TRBV12-4 and TRBJ2-3, with D possibly matching TRBD2 (6 bases). The CDR3 length is 14 residues. The ends were cut back, 5 bases at V and 6 bases at J, with 15 bases in the middle. The CDR3, as DNA: TGTGCCAGCAGTACCCTAGCGAGTAGGGATACGCAGTATTTT. As protein: CASSTLASRDTQYF.

This clonotype was seen more than once but under ten times. This sequence joins TRBV5-6 and TRBJ2-5; 9 bases align to TRBD1. Germline-derived CDR1 and CDR2 are SGHDT and YYEEEE. Losses at the gene ends were 5 bases for V and 4 bases for J; bases not matched to a gene: 9. CDR3 size: 15 residues. CDR3 coding DNA: TGTGCCAGCAGACCACAGGGGGCGCTTACAGAGACCCAGTACTTC. It is translated as CASRPQGALTETQYF.

The chain has TRBV5-1 and TRBJ2-1, with 12 bases that match TRBD2. V lost 5 bases, J lost 6 bases, and 3 bases stayed unmatched. The CDR3 has 14 residues. Per germline, CDR1 SGHRS and CDR2 YFSETQ. CDR3 sequence reads: CASRASGRANEQFF. In nucleotides, the CDR3 is TGCGCCAGCAGAGCTAGCGGGAGGGCCAATGAGCAGTTCTTC. Looking up the rest from reference TRBV5-1 and TRBJ2-1 gives the full variable domain: KAGVTQTPRYLIKTRGQQVTLSCSPISGHRSVSWYQQTPGQGLQFLFEYFSETQRNKGNFPGRFSGRQFSNSRSEMNVSTLELGDSALYLCASRASGRANEQFFGPGTRLTVL.

The chain couples TRBV20-1 to TRBJ2-5, with D possibly being TRBD2 (6 bases). The J call may be faulty, since TRBJ2-1 better matches the DNA end. The CDR3 has 15 residues. In germline, CDR1 is DFQATT, CDR2 SNEGSKA (reference sequence). CDR3 DNA: TGCAGCGGCACCACGGGGCTAGCGAACCAAGAGACCCAGTTCTTC. This sequence encodes CSGTTGLANQETQFF.

The chain couples TRBV27 to TRBJ2-1; 12 bases align to TRBD2. V lost 3 bases, J lost 5 bases, and 8 bases stayed unmatched. The CDR3 totals 17 residues. Germline values: CDR1 MNHEY, CDR2 SMNVEV (reference sequence). The DNA of the CDR3 is TGTGCCAGCAGTTTTCTAGCGGGAGGGCCCCGGGACAATGAGCAGTTCTTC. This sequence encodes CASSFLAGGPRDNEQFF.

This clonotype has a handful of counts. This sequence joins TRBV20-1 and TRBJ1-2; no clear D gene. There are 13 residues in the CDR3. The germline V gene has CDR1 DFQATT and CDR2 SNEGSKA (reference sequence). The V end lost 0 bases, the J end lost 4 bases, and 9 bases lay between the germline ends. The CDR3 reads CSARDKRFYGYTF. CDR3 DNA: TGCAGTGCTAGAGATAAGAGGTTCTATGGCTACACCTTC.